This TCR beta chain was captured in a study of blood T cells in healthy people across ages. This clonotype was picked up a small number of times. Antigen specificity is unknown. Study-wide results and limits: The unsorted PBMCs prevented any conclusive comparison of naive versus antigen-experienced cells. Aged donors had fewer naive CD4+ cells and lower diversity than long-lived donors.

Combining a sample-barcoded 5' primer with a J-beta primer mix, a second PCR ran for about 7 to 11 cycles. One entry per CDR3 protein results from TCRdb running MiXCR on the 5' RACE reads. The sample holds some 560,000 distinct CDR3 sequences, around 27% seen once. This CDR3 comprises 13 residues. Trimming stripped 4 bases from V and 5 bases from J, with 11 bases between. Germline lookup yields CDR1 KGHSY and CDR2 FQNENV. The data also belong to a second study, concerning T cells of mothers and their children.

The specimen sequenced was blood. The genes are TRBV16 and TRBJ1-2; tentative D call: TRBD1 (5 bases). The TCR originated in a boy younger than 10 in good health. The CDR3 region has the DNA TGTGCCAGCAGCCGGGGACTGGGGTATGGCTACACCTTC. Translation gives CASSRGLGYGYTF.